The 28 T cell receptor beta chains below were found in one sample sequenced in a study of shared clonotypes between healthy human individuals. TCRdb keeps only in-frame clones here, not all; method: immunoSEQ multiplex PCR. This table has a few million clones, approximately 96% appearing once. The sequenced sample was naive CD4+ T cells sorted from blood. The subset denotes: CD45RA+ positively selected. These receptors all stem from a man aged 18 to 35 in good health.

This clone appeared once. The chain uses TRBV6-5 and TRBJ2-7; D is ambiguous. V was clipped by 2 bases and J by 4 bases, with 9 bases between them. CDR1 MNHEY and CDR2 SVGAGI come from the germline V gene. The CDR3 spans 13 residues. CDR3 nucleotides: TGTGCCAGCAGTTACGCTGGCTGGTACGAGCAGTACTTC. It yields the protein CASSYAGWYEQYF.

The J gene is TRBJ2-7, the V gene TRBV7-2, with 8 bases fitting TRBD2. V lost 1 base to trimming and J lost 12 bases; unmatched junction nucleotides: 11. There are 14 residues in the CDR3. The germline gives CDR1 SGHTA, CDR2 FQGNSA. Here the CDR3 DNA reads TGTGCCAGCAGCTTAGGAGGGTTGGCGGGGGGACCGTACTTC. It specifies CASSLGGLAGGPYF.

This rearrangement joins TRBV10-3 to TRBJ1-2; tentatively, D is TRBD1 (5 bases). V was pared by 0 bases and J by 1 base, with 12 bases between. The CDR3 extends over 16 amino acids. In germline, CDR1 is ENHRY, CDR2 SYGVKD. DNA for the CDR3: TGTGCCATCAGTGAGTCGCCCGGGGGACTTAACTATGGCTACACCTTC. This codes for CAISESPGGLNYGYTF.

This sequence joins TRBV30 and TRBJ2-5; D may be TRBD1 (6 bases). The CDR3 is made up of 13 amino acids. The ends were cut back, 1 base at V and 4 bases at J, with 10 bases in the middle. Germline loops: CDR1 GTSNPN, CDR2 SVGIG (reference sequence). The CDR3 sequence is CAWSGGQGETQYF. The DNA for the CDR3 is TGTGCCTGGAGTGGGGGGCAGGGAGAGACCCAGTACTTC. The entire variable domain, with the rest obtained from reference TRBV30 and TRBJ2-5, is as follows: SQTIHQWPATLVQPVGSPLSLECTVEGTSNPNLYWYRQAAGRGLQLLFYSVGIGQISSEVPQNLSASRPQDRQFILSSKKLLLSDSGFYLCAWSGGQGETQYFGPGTRLLVL.

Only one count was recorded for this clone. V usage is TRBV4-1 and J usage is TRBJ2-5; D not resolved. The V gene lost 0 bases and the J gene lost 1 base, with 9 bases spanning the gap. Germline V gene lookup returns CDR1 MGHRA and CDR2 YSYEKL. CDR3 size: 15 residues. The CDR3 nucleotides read TGCGCCAGCAGCCAAGATACCGTAGCCCAAGAGACCCAGTACTTC. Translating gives CASSQDTVAQETQYF.

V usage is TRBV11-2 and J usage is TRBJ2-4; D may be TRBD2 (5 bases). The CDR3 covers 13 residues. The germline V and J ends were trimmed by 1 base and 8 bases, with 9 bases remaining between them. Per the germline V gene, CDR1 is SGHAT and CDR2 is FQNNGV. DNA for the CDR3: TGTGCCAGCAGCTTAGGGGAGTGGGACATTCAGTACTTC. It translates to CASSLGEWDIQYF. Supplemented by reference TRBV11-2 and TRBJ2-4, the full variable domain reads EAGVAQSPRYKIIEKRQSVAFWCNPISGHATLYWYQQILGQGPKLLIQFQNNGVVDDSQLPKDRFSAERLKGVDSTLKIQPAKLEDSAVYLCASSLGEWDIQYFGAGTRLSVL.

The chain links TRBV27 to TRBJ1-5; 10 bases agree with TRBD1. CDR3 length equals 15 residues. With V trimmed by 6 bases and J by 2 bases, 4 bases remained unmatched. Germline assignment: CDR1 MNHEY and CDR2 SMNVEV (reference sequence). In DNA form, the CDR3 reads TGTGCCAGCAGCCGACAGGGGGCAGGCAATCAGCCCCAGCATTTT. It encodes CASSRQGAGNQPQHF.

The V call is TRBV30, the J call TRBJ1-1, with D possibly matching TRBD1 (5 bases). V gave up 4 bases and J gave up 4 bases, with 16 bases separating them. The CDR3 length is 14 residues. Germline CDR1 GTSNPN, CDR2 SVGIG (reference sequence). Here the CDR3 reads CAWNRGAAGTEAFF. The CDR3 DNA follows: TGTGCCTGGAACCGAGGGGCAGCGGGCACTGAAGCTTTCTTT.

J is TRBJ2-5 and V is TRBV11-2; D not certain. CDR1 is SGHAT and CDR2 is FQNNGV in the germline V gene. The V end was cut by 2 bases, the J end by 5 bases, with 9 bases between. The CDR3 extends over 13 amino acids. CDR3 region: CASSLWSRETQYF. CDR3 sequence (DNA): TGTGCCAGCAGCTTATGGTCGAGGGAGACCCAGTACTTC. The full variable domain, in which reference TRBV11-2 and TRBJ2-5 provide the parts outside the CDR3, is EAGVAQSPRYKIIEKRQSVAFWCNPISGHATLYWYQQILGQGPKLLIQFQNNGVVDDSQLPKDRFSAERLKGVDSTLKIQPAKLEDSAVYLCASSLWSRETQYFGPGTRLLVL.

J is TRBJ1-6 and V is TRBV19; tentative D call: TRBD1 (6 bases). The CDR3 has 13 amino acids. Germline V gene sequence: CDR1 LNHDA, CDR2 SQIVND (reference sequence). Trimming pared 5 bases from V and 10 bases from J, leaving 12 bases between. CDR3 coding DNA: TGTGCCAGTAGTCCAACGACAGGATCACCCCTCCACTTT. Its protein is CASSPTTGSPLHF.

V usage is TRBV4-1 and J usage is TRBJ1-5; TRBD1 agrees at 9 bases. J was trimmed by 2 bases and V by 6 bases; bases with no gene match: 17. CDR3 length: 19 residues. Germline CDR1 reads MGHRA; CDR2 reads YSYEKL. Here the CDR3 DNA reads TGCGCCAGCAGTCGAGAAGGGACAGGGACAAATGGGGGCAATCAGCCCCAGCATTTT. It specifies CASSREGTGTNGGNQPQHF.

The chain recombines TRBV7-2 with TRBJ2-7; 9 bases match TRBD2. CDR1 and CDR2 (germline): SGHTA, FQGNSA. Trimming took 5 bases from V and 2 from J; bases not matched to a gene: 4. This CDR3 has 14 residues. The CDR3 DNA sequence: TGTGCCAGCAGCCAGGGACTAGCCCCCTACGAGCAGTACTTC. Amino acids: CASSQGLAPYEQYF.

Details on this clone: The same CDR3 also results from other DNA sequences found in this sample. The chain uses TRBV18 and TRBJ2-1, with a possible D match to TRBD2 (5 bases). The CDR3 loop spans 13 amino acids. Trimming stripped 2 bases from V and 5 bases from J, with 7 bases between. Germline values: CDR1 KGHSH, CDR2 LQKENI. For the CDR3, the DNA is TGTGCCAGCTCACCATCGGGGAACAATGAGCAGTTCTTC. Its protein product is CASSPSGNNEQFF.

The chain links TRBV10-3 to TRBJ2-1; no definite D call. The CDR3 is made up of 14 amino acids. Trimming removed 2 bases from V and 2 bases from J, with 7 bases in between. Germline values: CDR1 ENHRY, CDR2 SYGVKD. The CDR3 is CAISEGNTYNEQFF. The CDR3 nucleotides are TGTGCCATCAGTGAGGGGAACACCTACAATGAGCAGTTCTTC.

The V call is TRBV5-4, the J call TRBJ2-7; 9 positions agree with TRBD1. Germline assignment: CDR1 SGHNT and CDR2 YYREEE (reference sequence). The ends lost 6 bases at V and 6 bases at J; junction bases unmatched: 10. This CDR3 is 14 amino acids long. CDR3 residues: CASTKGQGEGEQYF. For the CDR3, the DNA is TGTGCCAGCACCAAGGGACAGGGCGAGGGCGAGCAGTACTTC. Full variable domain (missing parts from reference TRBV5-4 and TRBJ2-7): ETGVTQSPTHLIKTRGQQVTLRCSSQSGHNTVSWYQQALGQGPQFIFQYYREEENGRGNFPPRFSGLQFPNYSSELNVNALELDDSALYLCASTKGQGEGEQYFGPGTRLTVT.

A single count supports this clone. CDR3: CASCDTNRLKNEQFF. The CDR3 DNA follows: TGCGCCAGCTGTGATACAAACAGACTGAAGAATGAGCAGTTCTTC. The V call is TRBV5-1, the J call TRBJ2-1; D not certain. V lost 7 bases to trimming and J lost 7 bases, with 21 bases between them. The germline V gene has CDR1 SGHRS and CDR2 YFSETQ. This CDR3 region has 15 residues.

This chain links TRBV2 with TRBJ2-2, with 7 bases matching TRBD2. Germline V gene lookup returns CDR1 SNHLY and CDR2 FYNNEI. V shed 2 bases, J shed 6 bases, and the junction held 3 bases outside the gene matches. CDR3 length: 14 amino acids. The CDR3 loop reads CASSERLASGELFF. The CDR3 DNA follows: TGTGCCAGCAGTGAACGACTAGCTTCCGGGGAGCTGTTTTTT.

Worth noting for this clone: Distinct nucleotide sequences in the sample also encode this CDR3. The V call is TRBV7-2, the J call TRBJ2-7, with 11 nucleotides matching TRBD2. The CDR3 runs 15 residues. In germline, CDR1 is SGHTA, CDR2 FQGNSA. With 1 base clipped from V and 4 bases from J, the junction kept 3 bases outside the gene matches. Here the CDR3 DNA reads TGTGCCAGCAGCTTAGAACTAGCGGGAGCATACGAGCAGTACTTC. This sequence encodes CASSLELAGAYEQYF.

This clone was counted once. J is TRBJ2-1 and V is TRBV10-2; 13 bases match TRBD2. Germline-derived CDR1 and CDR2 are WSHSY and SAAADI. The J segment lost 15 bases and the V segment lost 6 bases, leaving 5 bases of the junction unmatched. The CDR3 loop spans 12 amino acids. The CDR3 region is CASRGLAGAPFF. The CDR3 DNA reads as TGCGCCAGCAGAGGACTAGCGGGGGCACCGTTCTTC.

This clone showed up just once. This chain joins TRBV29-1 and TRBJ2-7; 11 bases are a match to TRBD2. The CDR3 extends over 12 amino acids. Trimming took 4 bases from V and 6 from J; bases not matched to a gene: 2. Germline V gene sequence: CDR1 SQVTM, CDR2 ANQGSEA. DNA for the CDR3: TGCAGCGTTGTAGCGGGGGGGCGCGAGCAGTACTTC. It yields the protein CSVVAGGREQYF.

The CDR3 reads CASRVTSGSNYEQYF. CDR3 in DNA: TGTGCCAGCAGAGTAACTAGCGGGAGTAACTACGAGCAGTACTTC. The rearrangement uses TRBV6-1 and TRBJ2-7; 11 bases fit TRBD2. V lost 6 bases, J lost 3 bases, and 7 bases stayed unmatched. Germline CDR1 and CDR2: MNHNS and SASEGT. The CDR3 length is 15 residues.

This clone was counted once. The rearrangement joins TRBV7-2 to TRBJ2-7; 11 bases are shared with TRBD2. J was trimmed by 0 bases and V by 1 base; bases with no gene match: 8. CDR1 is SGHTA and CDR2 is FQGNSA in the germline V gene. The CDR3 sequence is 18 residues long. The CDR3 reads CASSLGGLAGLSSYEQYF. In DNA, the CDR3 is TGTGCCAGCAGCTTAGGAGGACTAGCGGGTCTGAGCTCCTACGAGCAGTACTTC.

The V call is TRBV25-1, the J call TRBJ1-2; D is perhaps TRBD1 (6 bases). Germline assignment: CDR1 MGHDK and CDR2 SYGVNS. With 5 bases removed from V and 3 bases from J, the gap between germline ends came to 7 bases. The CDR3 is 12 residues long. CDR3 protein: CASSPGDYGYTF. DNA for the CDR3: TGTGCCAGCAGTCCAGGGGACTATGGCTACACCTTC.

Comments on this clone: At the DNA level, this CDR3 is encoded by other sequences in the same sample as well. Here the CDR3 reads CASSLVGGATNEKLFF. The CDR3 bases are TGCGCCAGCAGCTTGGTAGGCGGTGCAACTAATGAAAAACTGTTTTTT. The genes are TRBV5-1 and TRBJ1-4; D is unclear. The CDR3 has 16 amino acids. Germline CDR1 and CDR2: SGHRS and YFSETQ. The ends were cut back, 0 bases at V and 0 bases at J, with 9 bases in the middle. Full variable domain (missing parts from reference TRBV5-1 and TRBJ1-4): KAGVTQTPRYLIKTRGQQVTLSCSPISGHRSVSWYQQTPGQGLQFLFEYFSETQRNKGNFPGRFSGRQFSNSRSEMNVSTLELGDSALYLCASSLVGGATNEKLFFGSGTQLSVL.

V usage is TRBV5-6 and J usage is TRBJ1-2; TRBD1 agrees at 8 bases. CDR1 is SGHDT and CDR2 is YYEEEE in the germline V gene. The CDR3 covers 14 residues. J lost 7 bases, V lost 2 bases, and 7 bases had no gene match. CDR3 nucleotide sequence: TGTGCCAGCAGCTTCCCACAGGGGGAAAGTGGCTACACCTTC. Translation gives CASSFPQGESGYTF.

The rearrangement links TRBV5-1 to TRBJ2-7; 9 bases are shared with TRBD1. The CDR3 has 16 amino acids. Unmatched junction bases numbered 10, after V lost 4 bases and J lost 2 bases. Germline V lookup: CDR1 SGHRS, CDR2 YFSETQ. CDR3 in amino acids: CASSAETRQGAYEQYF. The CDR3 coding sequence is TGCGCCAGCAGCGCGGAGACCCGACAGGGGGCCTACGAGCAGTACTTC.

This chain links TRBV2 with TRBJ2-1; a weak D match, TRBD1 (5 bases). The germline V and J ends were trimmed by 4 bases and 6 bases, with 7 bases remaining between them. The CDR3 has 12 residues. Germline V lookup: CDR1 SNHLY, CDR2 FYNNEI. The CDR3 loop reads CASSGDSNEQFF. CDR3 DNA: TGTGCCAGCAGTGGAGACAGCAATGAGCAGTTCTTC.

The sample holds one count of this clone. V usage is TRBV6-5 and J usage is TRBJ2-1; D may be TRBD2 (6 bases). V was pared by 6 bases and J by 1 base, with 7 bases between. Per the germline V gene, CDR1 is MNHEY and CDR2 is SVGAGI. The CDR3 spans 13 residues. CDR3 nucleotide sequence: TGTGCCAGCAGCGGGAGATCCTACAATGAGCAGTTCTTC. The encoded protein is CASSGRSYNEQFF.